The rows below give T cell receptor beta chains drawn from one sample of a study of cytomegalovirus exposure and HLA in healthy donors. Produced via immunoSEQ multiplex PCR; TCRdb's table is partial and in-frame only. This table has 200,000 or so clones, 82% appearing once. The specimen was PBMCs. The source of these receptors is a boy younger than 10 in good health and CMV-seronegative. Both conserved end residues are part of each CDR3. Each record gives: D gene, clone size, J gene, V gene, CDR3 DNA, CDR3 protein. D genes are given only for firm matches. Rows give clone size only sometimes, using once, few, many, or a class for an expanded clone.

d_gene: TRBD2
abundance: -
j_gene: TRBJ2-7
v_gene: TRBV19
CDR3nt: TGTGCCAGTAGGAGTAGCGGGGAATCCTCCTACGAGCAGTACTTC
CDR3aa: CASRSSGESSYEQYF

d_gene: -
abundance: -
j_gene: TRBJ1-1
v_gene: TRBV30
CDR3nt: TGTGCCTGGAGCAGACGAGGAAGGGGCACTGAAGCTTTCTTT
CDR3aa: CAWSRRGRGTEAFF

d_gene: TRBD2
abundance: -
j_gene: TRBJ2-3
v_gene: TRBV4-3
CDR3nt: TGCGCCAGCAGCCAAGATAGGGGGACTAGCGGGGGCACAGATACGCAGTATTTT
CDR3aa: CASSQDRGTSGGTDTQYF

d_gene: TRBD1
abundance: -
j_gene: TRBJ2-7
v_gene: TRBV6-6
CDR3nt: TGTGCCAGCAGTGACGACAGGGGTGAAGACGAGCAGTACTTC
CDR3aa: CASSDDRGEDEQYF

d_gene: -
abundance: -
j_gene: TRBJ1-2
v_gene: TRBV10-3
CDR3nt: TGTGCCATCACCAAAGCCCCAAACTATGGCTACACCTTC
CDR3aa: CAITKAPNYGYTF

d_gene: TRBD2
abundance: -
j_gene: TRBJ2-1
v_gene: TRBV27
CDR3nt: TGTGCCAGCAGTGATGCGGGGGGGCGCAATGAGCAGTTCTTC
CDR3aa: CASSDAGGRNEQFF

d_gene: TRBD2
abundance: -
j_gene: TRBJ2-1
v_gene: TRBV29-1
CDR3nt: TGCAGCATTCTCGGTCGGGGGGGACCGGTGGGTGAGCAGTTCTTC
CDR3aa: CSILGRGGPVGEQFF

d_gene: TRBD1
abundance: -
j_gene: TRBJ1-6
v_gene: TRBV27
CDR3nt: TGTGCCAGCAGGACAGGGGGAAGGCCACCCCTCCACTTT
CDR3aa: CASRTGGRPPLHF

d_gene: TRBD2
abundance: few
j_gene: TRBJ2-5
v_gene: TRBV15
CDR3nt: TGTGCCACCAGCACAGGATGGACTAGCGGGGAAGAGACCCAGTACTTC
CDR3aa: CATSTGWTSGEETQYF

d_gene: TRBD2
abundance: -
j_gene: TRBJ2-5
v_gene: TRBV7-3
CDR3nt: TGTGCCAGCGCTGGACTAGCGGGACCCCTGTACTTC
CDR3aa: CASAGLAGPLYF

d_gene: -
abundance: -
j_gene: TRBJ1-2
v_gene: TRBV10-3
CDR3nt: TGTGCCATCAGGGAAGACAGCTATGGCTACACCTTC
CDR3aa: CAIREDSYGYTF

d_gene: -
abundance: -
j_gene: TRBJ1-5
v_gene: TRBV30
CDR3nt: TGTGCCTGGAGCTCGGCAGGAATTAATCAGCCCCAGCATTTT
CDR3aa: CAWSSAGINQPQHF

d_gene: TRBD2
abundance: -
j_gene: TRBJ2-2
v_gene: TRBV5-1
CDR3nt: TGCGCCAGCAGCTTGGTTCCAGCGGGGGGGCCCGGGGAGCTGTTTTTT
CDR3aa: CASSLVPAGGPGELFF

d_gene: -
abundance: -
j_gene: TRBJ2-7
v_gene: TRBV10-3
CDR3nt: TGTGCCATCAGTGAGTCGACACAAACCTACGAGCAGTACTTC
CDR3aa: CAISESTQTYEQYF

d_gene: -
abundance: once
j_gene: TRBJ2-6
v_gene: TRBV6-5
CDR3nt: TGTGCCAGCAGGGGCGTATCTGGGGCCAACGTCCTGACTTTC
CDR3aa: CASRGVSGANVLTF

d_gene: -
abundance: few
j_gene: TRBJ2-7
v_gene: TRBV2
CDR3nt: TGTGCCAGCTATCCTACCCATTACTACGAGCAGTACTTC
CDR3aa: CASYPTHYYEQYF

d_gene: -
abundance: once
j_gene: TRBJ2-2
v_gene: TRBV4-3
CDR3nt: TGCGCCAGCAGCCAAGATCGGGGAACCGGGGAGCTGTTTTTT
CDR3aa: CASSQDRGTGELFF

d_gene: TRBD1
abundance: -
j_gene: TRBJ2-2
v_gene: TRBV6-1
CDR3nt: TGTGCCAGCAGTGGCAAACAGGGGATGAACACCGGGGAGCTGTTTTTT
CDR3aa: CASSGKQGMNTGELFF

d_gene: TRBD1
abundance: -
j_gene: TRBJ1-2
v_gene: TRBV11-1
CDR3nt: TGTGCCAGCAGCACGACAGGGACCTATGGCTACACCTTC
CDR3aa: CASSTTGTYGYTF

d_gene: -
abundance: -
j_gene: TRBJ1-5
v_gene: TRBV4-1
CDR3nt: TGCGCCAGCAGCCAAGTCGAGGGAGGCGATCAGCCCCAGCATTTT
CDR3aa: CASSQVEGGDQPQHF

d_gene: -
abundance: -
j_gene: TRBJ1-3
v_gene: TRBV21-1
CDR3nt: TGTGCCAGCAGCAAATCCCGGTATACTGGAAACACCATATATTTT
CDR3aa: CASSKSRYTGNTIYF

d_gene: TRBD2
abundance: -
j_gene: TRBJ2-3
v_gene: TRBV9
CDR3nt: TGTGCCAGCAGCGTAGCCGGGACTAGCTCAGATACGCAGTATTTT
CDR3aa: CASSVAGTSSDTQYF

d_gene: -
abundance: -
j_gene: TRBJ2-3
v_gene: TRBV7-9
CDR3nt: TGTGCCAGCAGAGGGGGATCCGCAGATACGCAGTATTTT
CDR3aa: CASRGGSADTQYF

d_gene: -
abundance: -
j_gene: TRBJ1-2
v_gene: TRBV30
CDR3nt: TGTGCCTGGAGCGCCGACTCCTATGGCTACACCTTC
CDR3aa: CAWSADSYGYTF

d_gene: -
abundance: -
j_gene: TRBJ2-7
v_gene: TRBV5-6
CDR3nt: TGTGCCAGCAGCTTCTGGTACAGAGCCTACGAGCAGTACTTC
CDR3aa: CASSFWYRAYEQYF

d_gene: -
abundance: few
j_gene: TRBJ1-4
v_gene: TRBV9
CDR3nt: TGTGCCAGCAGCGCACAGGGTGGAACTAATGAAAAACTGTTTTTT
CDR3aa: CASSAQGGTNEKLFF

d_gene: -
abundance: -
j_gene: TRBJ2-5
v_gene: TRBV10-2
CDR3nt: TGCGCCAGCAGGGACTACCAAGAGACCCAGTACTTC
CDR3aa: CASRDYQETQYF

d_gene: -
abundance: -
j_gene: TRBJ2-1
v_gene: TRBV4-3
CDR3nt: TGCGCCAGCAGCCAGGGTGGTGGAGGTCCCCACAATGAGCAGTTCTTC
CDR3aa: CASSQGGGGPHNEQFF

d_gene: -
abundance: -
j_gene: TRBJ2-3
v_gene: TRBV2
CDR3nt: TGTGCCAGCTCTGCCCAGGCCCGAATTGCGGATACGCAGTATTTT
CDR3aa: CASSAQARIADTQYF

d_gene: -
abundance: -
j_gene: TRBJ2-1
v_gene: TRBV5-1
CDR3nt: TGCGCCAGCAGCTTGGCCAGGGGAGGGGGGACCTACAATGAGCAGTTCTTC
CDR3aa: CASSLARGGGTYNEQFF

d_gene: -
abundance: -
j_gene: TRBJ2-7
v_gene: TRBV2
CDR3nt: TGTGCCAGCAGGGTCGAGACAGCAACCTACGAGCAGTACTTC
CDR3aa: CASRVETATYEQYF

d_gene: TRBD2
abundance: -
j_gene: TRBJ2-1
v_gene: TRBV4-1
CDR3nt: TGCGCCAGCAGCCAGCCCCCGCGGGGGAGGGAACACAATGAGCAGTTCTTC
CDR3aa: CASSQPPRGREHNEQFF

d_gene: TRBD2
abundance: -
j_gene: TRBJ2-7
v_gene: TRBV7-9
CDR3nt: TGTGCCAGCAGCGGCGGGAGGGTAACCTACGAGCAGTACTTC
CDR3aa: CASSGGRVTYEQYF

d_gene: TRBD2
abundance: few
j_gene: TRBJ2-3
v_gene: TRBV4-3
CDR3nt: TGCGCCAGCAGCCAAGAGGGTATGGGCGGGGGGGCTATGTCCGATACGCAGTATTTT
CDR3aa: CASSQEGMGGGAMSDTQYF

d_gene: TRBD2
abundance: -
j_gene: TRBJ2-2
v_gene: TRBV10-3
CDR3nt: TGTGCCATCAGGGATAGCGGGGGGACATCGGACACCGGGGAGCTGTTTTTT
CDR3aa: CAIRDSGGTSDTGELFF

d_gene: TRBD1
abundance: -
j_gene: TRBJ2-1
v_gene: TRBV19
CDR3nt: TGTGCCAGTAGCCGGGACAGAGACAATGAGCAGTTCTTC
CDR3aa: CASSRDRDNEQFF

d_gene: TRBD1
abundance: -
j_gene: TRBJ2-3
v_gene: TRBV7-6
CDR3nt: TGTGCCAGCAGCTCTAAACAGGGGACATTAGATACGCAGTATTTT
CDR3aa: CASSSKQGTLDTQYF

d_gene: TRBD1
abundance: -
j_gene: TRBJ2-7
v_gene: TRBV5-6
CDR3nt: TGTGCCAGCAGCTTGGGACAGGGCGGCGAGCAGTACTTC
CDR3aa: CASSLGQGGEQYF

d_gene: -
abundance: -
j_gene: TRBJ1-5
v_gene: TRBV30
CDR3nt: TGTGCCTGGAGTCGACCTTCTGAGGGTTATGATTGGATTCAGCCCCAGCATTTT
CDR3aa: CAWSRPSEGYDWIQPQHF

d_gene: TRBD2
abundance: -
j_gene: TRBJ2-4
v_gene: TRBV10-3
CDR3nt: TGTGCCATCAGCGAGGGGACTAGCAGAAACATTCAGTACTTC
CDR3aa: CAISEGTSRNIQYF

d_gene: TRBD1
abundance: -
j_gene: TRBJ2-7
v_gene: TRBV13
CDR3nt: TGTGCCAGCAGCTGGACCAGGGGGCGCCTCTACGAGCAGTACTTC
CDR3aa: CASSWTRGRLYEQYF

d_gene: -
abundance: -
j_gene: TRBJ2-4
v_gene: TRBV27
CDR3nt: TGTGCCAGCAGTGCTCGACTGACCGCCAAAAACATTCAGTACTTC
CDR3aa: CASSARLTAKNIQYF

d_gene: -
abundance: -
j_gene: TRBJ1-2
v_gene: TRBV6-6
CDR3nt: TGTGCCAGCAGTTACTCGAACTCTGCAGGGGACGGCTACACCTTC
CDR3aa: CASSYSNSAGDGYTF

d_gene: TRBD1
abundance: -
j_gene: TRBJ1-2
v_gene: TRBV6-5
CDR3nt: TGTGCCAGCAGTTCCTCAACAGGGGAATGGTATGGCTACACCTTC
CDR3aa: CASSSSTGEWYGYTF

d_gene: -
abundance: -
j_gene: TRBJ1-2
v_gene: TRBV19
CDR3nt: TGTGCCAGTAGTCCAACATGTGGCTACACCTTC
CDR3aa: CASSPTCGYTF

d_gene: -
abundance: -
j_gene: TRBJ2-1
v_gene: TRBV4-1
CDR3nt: TGCGCCAGCAGCCAAAACACCGGAGCCGGGTACAATGAGCAGTTCTTC
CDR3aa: CASSQNTGAGYNEQFF

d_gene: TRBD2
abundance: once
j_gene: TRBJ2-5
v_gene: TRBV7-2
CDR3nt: TGTGCCAGCAGCTTAGTTAGCGGGGGGGGAGAGACCCAGTACTTC
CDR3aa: CASSLVSGGGETQYF

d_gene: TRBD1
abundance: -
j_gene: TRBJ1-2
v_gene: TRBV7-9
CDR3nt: TGTGCCAGCAGCTTATCCGGGACAGGGAACTATGGCTACACCTTC
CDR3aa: CASSLSGTGNYGYTF

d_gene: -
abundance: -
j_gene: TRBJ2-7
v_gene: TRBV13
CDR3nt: TGTGCCAGCAGCTTAGGCCTCCAGTCCTACGAGCAGTACTTC
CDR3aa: CASSLGLQSYEQYF

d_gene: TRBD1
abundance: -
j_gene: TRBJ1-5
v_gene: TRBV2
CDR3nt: TGTGCCAGCAGTCTGAACAGGGGTGGTAGCAATCAGCCCCAGCATTTT
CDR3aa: CASSLNRGGSNQPQHF